This TCR beta chain was documented in a study of T cell changes during pregnancy in multiple sclerosis (dated by TCRdb to the late 2010s). Notes on the research overall: In women with multiple sclerosis, the researchers looked at how the T cell repertoire shifted as pregnancy progressed.

Libraries were constructed by the immunoSEQ multiplex PCR assay. TCRdb provides this immuneACCESS table in a form limited to in-frame rearrangements. Some clones are lacking; in checked studies, under half of them reflect an unresolved V gene, and why the rest are absent is not known. This sample comprises about 68,000 clones, 92% of them detected only once. The top ten clonotypes cover about 1.5% of the sample. Notes on this clone: Its antigen is unknown. The sample holds no much larger clone one base away, and base qualities are not on file.

V and J are trimmed by 3 bases and 1 base, and the gene matches miss 11 bases of the junction. Taken from cysteine to phenylalanine, the CDR3 has 18 residues. The sequence is cut down to CDR3 DNA, 54 bases in frame from base 1. Looking up the germline V gene (reference sequence) yields CDR1 LNHDA and CDR2 SQIVND. The rearrangement joined TRBV19 to TRBJ2-1; 8 of the junction bases match TRBD2. This clonotype was sampled from a female donor in good health, enrolled as a control in a pregnancy study. The sample here was peripheral blood, taken in the second trimester of pregnancy. The nucleotides read TGTGCCAGTAGTATTAGCCCCCATCTAGCGGGTTCCTACAATGAGCAGTTCTTC. It translates to CASSISPHLAGSYNEQFF.